This TCR beta chain was identified during a study of blood T cell repertoires in COVID-19. For the study at large: Sites across the United States, Italy and Spain contributed samples from acute and convalescent COVID-19. From T cells, B-cell-depleted T cells, or PBMCs came the material, which was cDNA or gDNA.

Authors' analysis steps: Estimation of nucleated cell counts was performed using reference gene primer amplification. Assay used: immunoSEQ multiplex PCR; TCRdb lists only in-frame clones, some missing. V, J and clone size derive from that table, while D and trimming were established from the DNA sequence. The sample consists of under 25,000 clones, roughly 90% of them appearing once. This CDR3 comprises 13 residues. Germline V lookup: CDR1 SGHAT, CDR2 FQNNGV. V was pared by 4 bases and J by 11 bases, with 14 bases between. V usage is TRBV11-2 and J usage is TRBJ1-4; no firm D call. Sequencing was carried out using peripheral blood. The sequence was obtained from a human donor in a cohort sampled during active COVID-19. The donor label of this sample is uncertain. In DNA, the CDR3 is TGTGCCAGCAGCTCCCGAGGCGGTTATAAACTGTTTTTT. Protein product: CASSSRGGYKLFF.